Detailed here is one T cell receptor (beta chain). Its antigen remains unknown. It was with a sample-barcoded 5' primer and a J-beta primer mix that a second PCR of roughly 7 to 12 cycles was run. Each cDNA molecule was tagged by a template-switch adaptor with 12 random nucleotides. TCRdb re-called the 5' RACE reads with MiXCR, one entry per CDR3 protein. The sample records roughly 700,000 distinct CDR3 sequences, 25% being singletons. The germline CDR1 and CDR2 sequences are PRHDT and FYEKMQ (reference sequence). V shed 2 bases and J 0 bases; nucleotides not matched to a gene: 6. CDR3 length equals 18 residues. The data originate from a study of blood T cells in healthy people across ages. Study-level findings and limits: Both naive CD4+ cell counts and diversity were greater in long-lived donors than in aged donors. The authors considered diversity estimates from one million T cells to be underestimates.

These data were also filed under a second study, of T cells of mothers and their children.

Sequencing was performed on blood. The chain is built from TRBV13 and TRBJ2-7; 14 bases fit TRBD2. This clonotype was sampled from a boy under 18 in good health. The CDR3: CASSLRTSGGPSSYEQYF. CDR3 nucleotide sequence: TGTGCCAGCAGCTTAAGGACTAGCGGGGGGCCGAGCTCCTACGAGCAGTACTTC.